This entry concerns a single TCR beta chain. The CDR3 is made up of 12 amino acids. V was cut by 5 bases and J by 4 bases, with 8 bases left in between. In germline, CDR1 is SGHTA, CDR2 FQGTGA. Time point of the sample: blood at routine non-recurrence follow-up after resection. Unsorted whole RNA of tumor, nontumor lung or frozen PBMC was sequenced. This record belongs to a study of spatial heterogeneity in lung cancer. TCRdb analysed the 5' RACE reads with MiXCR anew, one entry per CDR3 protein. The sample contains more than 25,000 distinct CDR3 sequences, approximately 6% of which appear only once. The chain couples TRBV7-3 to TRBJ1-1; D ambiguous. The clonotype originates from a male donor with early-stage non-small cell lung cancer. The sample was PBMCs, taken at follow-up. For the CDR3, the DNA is TGTGCCAGCAGCCCTTTGGTCACTGAAGCTTTCTTT. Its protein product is CASSPLVTEAFF.